Shown below are 27 T cell receptor beta chains from a single sample sequenced in a study of post-analysis software for immune sequencing data. Their cognate antigens are unknown. Sequencing libraries made from TCR beta cDNA carried unique molecular identifiers. From the PCR reads, TCRdb called clonotypes with MiXCR, one entry per CDR3 protein. The sample holds 600,000 to 750,000 distinct CDR3 sequences, more than 50% seen once. The study, taken as a whole, reports: About five TRBV segments were more frequent in patients than controls; TRBV5-6, TRBV5-1 and TRBV20-1 belonged to this group.

Sequenced material: blood. The receptors stem from a girl aged 2 to 10 with multiple sclerosis.

This clonotype was seen a handful of times. This chain uses TRBV14 with TRBJ2-5, with TRBD1 identical over 7 bases. Germline loops: CDR1 SGHDN, CDR2 FVKESK. V dropped 3 bases and J dropped 7; count of bases not matched to a gene: 14. The CDR3 loop spans 16 amino acids. CDR3 protein: CASSHPPGQPFGTQYF. CDR3 nucleotide sequence: TGTGCCAGCAGCCATCCCCCGGGACAGCCATTCGGGACCCAGTACTTC.

This clonotype was found once. The V call is TRBV20-1, the J call TRBJ1-2; TRBD1 aligns across 11 bases. V was pared by 5 bases and J by 0 bases, with 8 bases of the junction left unmatched. The CDR3 sequence is 16 residues long. Germline values: CDR1 DFQATT, CDR2 SNEGSKA (reference sequence). This chain's CDR3 is CSAGPGQGETNYGYTF. DNA for the CDR3: TGCAGTGCTGGACCGGGACAGGGGGAAACTAACTATGGCTACACCTTC.

This clonotype showed up just a few times. The V call is TRBV7-3, the J call TRBJ2-3; D uncertain. Trimming left V 4 bases short and J 6 bases short, with 11 bases between. The CDR3 is 13 amino acids. CDR1 is SGHTA and CDR2 is FQGTGA in the germline V gene. The CDR3 reads CASSSESRDTQYF. The CDR3 DNA follows: TGTGCCAGCAGCTCCGAGAGCCGGGATACGCAGTATTTT.

This clonotype has more than one count but fewer than ten. The rearrangement links TRBV5-1 to TRBJ2-1; D unclear. The ends were cut back, 4 bases at V and 5 bases at J, with 10 bases in the middle. In germline, CDR1 is SGHRS, CDR2 YFSETQ. The CDR3 runs 13 residues. This chain's CDR3 is CASSPDLDNEQFF. Written as DNA, the CDR3 is TGCGCCAGCAGCCCGGACCTTGACAATGAGCAGTTCTTC.

This chain joins TRBV12-3 or TRBV12-4 and TRBJ2-1; D unclear. Trimming removed 2 bases at V and 12 bases at J, with 8 bases between. The CDR3 runs 11 residues. CDR3 region: CASSLRAVQFF. CDR3 bases: TGTGCCAGCAGTTTACGGGCAGTGCAGTTCTTC.

The chain employs TRBV7-3 and TRBJ2-6; D is unresolved. Germline assignment: CDR1 SGHTA and CDR2 FQGTGA. This CDR3 is 17 amino acids long. Trimming removed 1 base at V and 0 bases at J, with 10 bases between. CDR3 residues: CASSLIGRPSGANVLTF. The CDR3 DNA sequence: TGTGCCAGCAGCTTAATTGGCCGCCCCTCTGGGGCCAACGTCCTGACTTTC.

The chain combines TRBV20-1 with TRBJ2-1, with 9 nucleotides matching TRBD2. Germline lookup yields CDR1 DFQATT and CDR2 SNEGSKA (reference sequence). The CDR3 extends over 15 amino acids. V dropped 6 bases and J dropped 5; count of bases not matched to a gene: 11. CDR3 DNA: TGCAGTGCGCGGGGCGGGAGGGCCTCTGACAATGAGCAGTTCTTC. Translating gives CSARGGRASDNEQFF.

The chain combines TRBV11-2 with TRBJ2-5; possible D gene TRBD1, 5 bases. Per germline, CDR1 SGHAT and CDR2 FQNNGV. Trimming removed 7 bases from V and 5 bases from J, with 17 bases in between. This CDR3 comprises 14 residues. The CDR3 nucleotides read TGTGCCAGCACCCCCGCAGCCCACAGGGAGACCCAGTACTTC. It is translated as CASTPAAHRETQYF.

V gene TRBV7-2 combines with J gene TRBJ2-5, with 7 bases fitting TRBD2. V lost 5 bases and J lost 4; bases outside the gene matches: 13. The CDR3 has 16 amino acids. Looked up from germline, CDR1 is SGHTA and CDR2 is FQGNSA. CDR3 amino acids: CASSPRGRGVGETQYF. CDR3 sequence (DNA): TGTGCCAGCAGCCCGCGGGGCCGGGGGGTAGGAGAGACCCAGTACTTC.

This chain links TRBV7-9 with TRBJ1-1; D ambiguous. V was shortened by 5 bases and J by 1 base, with 8 bases between the two germline ends. CDR3 size: 13 residues. CDR1 SEHNR and CDR2 FQNEAQ come from the germline V gene (reference sequence). CDR3 sequence reads: CASSPVGNTEAFF. In DNA, the CDR3 is TGTGCCAGCAGCCCGGTAGGGAACACTGAAGCTTTCTTT.

The V and J genes are TRBV6-5 and TRBJ2-3; D is unresolved. Trimming cost V 4 bases and J 4 bases, with 15 bases left between them. The CDR3 has 15 amino acids. Germline CDR1 and CDR2: MNHEY and SVGAGI. The CDR3 region is CASSSPSSGADTQYF. CDR3 DNA: TGTGCCAGCAGTTCCCCATCCTCGGGCGCAGATACGCAGTATTTT.

This clonotype was seen only a few times. V usage is TRBV27 and J usage is TRBJ2-3; 7 positions agree with TRBD2. The V gene end was trimmed by 2 bases and the J gene end by 5 bases; junction bases not matched to a gene: 7. The CDR3 loop spans 15 amino acids. From germline, CDR1 is MNHEY and CDR2 SMNVEV (reference sequence). DNA of the CDR3: TGTGCCAGCAGTTTAACTAGCGCTGCGGGAGATACGCAGTATTTT. The encoded protein is CASSLTSAAGDTQYF.

This chain connects TRBV10-2 to TRBJ1-1; D ambiguous. V lost 3 bases to trimming and J lost 1 base, with 6 bases between them. There are 13 residues in the CDR3. The germline V gene has CDR1 WSHSY and CDR2 SAAADI. The DNA of the CDR3 is TGCGCCAGCAGTGATTCTAAGAACACTGAAGCTTTCTTT. It yields the protein CASSDSKNTEAFF.

With respect to this clonotype: Its ends do not fully match the called genes, so a read error is possible. The chain is built from TRBV7-2 and TRBJ2-1, with 7 bases identical to TRBD2. Germline values: CDR1 SGHTA, CDR2 FQGNSA. The CDR3 spans 16 residues. The CDR3 spells CASSHDAGGTGNEQFF. DNA of the CDR3: TGCGCCAGCAGCCATGACGCCGGGGGGACGGGCAATGAGCAGTTCTTC.

This clonotype was counted only a few times. The chain employs TRBV29-1 and TRBJ2-7; TRBD1 might be the D (5 bases). The CDR3 runs to 13 residues. CDR1 and CDR2 from the germline V gene are SQVTM and ANQGSEA. V was trimmed by 6 bases and J by 6 bases, leaving 18 bases between them. The CDR3 sequence is CSVVDSSGPEQYF. CDR3 sequence (DNA): TGCAGCGTAGTAGACAGTAGTGGCCCCGAGCAGTACTTC.

This chain joins TRBV4-2 and TRBJ2-7; D possibly corresponds to TRBD2 (6 bases). Germline CDR1 is LGHNA and CDR2 is YNFKEQ. V was shortened by 4 bases and J by 0 bases, with 13 bases between the two germline ends. The CDR3 sequence is 15 residues long. As DNA, the CDR3 is TGTGCCAGCAGCCCTCGCGGCGGGGCCTCCTACGAGCAGTACTTC. It codes for CASSPRGGASYEQYF.

This chain links TRBV12-3 or TRBV12-4 with TRBJ1-2, with D perhaps TRBD1 (5 bases). The length of the CDR3 is 13 residues. The ends were cut back, 1 base at V and 5 bases at J, with 8 bases in the middle. The CDR3 DNA reads TGTGCCAGCAGTTTAGAGAGGGGTTATGGCTACACCTTC. Amino acid sequence: CASSLERGYGYTF.

The J gene is TRBJ2-5, the V gene TRBV29-1; tentative D call: TRBD1 (5 bases). V shed 1 base and J shed 7 bases, with 16 bases lying between them. The CDR3 runs to 14 residues. Germline CDR1 reads SQVTM; CDR2 reads ANQGSEA. This CDR3 is CSVEVSRAWGTQYF. Here the CDR3 DNA reads TGCAGCGTTGAAGTCTCCAGGGCGTGGGGGACCCAGTACTTC.

The chain employs TRBV6-5 and TRBJ2-4; D remains ambiguous. Trimming stripped 4 bases from V and 13 bases from J, with 14 bases between. The CDR3 runs to 12 residues. CDR1 is MNHEY and CDR2 is SVGAGI in the germline V gene. The CDR3, as DNA: TGTGCCAGCAGTTCCCCTCTCGAAGAGCAGTACTTC. It is translated as CASSSPLEEQYF.

The chain has TRBV6-5 and TRBJ2-5, with D tentatively TRBD1 (6 bases). Trimming took off 3 bases at V and 2 bases at J, with 13 bases between the two ends. Germline-derived CDR1 and CDR2 are MNHEY and SVGAGI. This CDR3 is 15 amino acids long. The CDR3, as DNA: TGTGCCAGCAGTTATATTGGGACATATCAAGAGACCCAGTACTTC. Its translation: CASSYIGTYQETQYF.

The gene calls are TRBV20-1 and TRBJ1-2; D remains unclear. Trimming shortened V by 6 bases and J by 8 bases, and 10 bases separated the two germline ends. The CDR3 covers 10 residues. Germline CDR1 is DFQATT and CDR2 is SNEGSKA (reference sequence). CDR3 protein: CSADGSGYTF. The CDR3 DNA sequence: TGCAGTGCAGACGGGAGCGGCTACACCTTC.

CDR3 protein: CASSLVGTAGSGANVLTF. DNA for the CDR3: TGTGCCAGCAGCTTAGTAGGGACAGCCGGCTCTGGGGCCAACGTCCTGACTTTC. The V gene is TRBV7-3, the J gene TRBJ2-6, with TRBD1 identical over 7 bases. V lost 2 bases, J lost 0 bases, and 7 bases stayed unmatched. In germline, CDR1 is SGHTA, CDR2 FQGTGA. This CDR3 region has 18 residues.

V is TRBV7-9 and J is TRBJ1-2; the D is unclear. CDR1 and CDR2 from the germline V gene are SEHNR and FQNEAQ (reference sequence). The CDR3 is 12 amino acids. Between the trimmed V and J ends, which lost 11 bases and 7 bases, there was a span of 17 bases. The DNA for the CDR3 is TGTGCCGTTTCCACGGCCGAGTTTGGCTACACCTTC. Its protein product is CAVSTAEFGYTF.

CDR3 sequence (DNA): TGCAGTGCTATCCTCGCTAGCGGGAGTACAGATACGCAGTATTTT. Its translation is CSAILASGSTDTQYF. The gene calls are TRBV20-1 and TRBJ2-3, with TRBD2 matching 10 bases. Germline values: CDR1 DFQATT, CDR2 SNEGSKA (reference sequence). V gave up 4 bases and J gave up 3 bases; unmatched junction bases: 7. The CDR3 has 15 residues.

This clonotype was recorded only once. The chain joins TRBV20-1 to TRBJ2-3; weak D call: TRBD1 (6 bases). CDR3 length equals 13 residues. Trimming pared 2 bases from V and 6 bases from J, leaving 12 bases between. Germline V gene data show CDR1 as DFQATT and CDR2 as SNEGSKA (reference sequence). This chain's CDR3 is CSARWSGDDTQYF. CDR3 nucleotide sequence: TGCAGTGCTAGATGGTCAGGGGACGATACGCAGTATTTT.

This clonotype was observed at least ten times. The genes are TRBV11-2 and TRBJ2-7, with D uncertain. CDR1 and CDR2 (germline): SGHAT, FQNNGV. The CDR3 length is 13 residues. The V and J ends lost 0 bases and 1 base respectively, with 4 bases between them. CDR3 protein: CASSLDRSYEQYF. CDR3 nucleotides: TGTGCCAGCAGCTTAGATAGGTCCTACGAGCAGTACTTC.

The gene calls are TRBV20-1 and TRBJ2-1; 9 bases are a match to TRBD2. The V segment lost 7 bases and the J segment 8 bases; nucleotides outside the gene matches: 9. The CDR3 covers 13 residues. The germline CDR1 and CDR2 sequences are DFQATT and SNEGSKA (reference sequence). The CDR3 is CSGLAAIRDEQFF. DNA for the CDR3: TGCAGTGGACTAGCGGCCATTCGAGATGAGCAGTTCTTC.